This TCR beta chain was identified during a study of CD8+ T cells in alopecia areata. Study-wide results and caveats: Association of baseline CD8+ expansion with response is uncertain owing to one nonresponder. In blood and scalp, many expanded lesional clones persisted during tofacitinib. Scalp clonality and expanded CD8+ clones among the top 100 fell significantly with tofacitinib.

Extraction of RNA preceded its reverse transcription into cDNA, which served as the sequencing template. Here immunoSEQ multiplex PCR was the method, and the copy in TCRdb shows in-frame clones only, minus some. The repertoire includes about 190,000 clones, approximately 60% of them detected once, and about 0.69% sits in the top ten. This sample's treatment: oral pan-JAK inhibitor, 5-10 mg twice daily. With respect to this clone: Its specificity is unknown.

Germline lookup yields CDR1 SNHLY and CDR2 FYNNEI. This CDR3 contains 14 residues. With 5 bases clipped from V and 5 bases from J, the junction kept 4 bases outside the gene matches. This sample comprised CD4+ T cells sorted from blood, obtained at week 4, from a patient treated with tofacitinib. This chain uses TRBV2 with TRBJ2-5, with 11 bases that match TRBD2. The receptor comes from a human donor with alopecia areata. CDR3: CASSRLAGLETQYF. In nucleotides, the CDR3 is TGTGCCAGCAGTAGACTAGCGGGACTCGAGACCCAGTACTTC.